A selection of T cell receptor beta chains follows, all from one sample in a study of patients and donors after allogeneic stem cell transplantation. TCRdb re-derived calls from the RT-PCR reads in MiXCR, one entry per CDR3 protein. The table includes about 160,000 distinct CDR3 sequences, about a quarter detected once. The sequenced sample consisted of blood, either unsorted or a sorted T cell fraction (not recorded which). All receptors derive from a human donor who was either an allogeneic HSCT recipient or a stem cell or donor lymphocyte infusion donor (not recorded which). It is not recorded whose cells these are; they may come from a transplant donor. Each CDR3 is given with its conserved first and last residue. Fields, in order: J gene, D gene, clone size, V gene, CDR3 protein, CDR3 DNA. D genes are given only for firm matches. For some rows the clone size is stated as once, few or many, or as a class when expanded; others skip it.

J: TRBJ2-7; D: .; size: .; V: TRBV11-3; CDR3: CASSPAPGEQYF; DNA: TGTGCCAGCAGCCCCGCCCCCGGGGAGCAGTACTTC
J: TRBJ1-1; D: .; size: few; V: TRBV12-3/TRBV12-4; CDR3: CASSFQGLNTEAFF; DNA: TGTGCCAGCAGTTTCCAGGGTTTGAACACTGAAGCTTTCTTT
J: TRBJ1-1; D: .; size: .; V: TRBV29-1; CDR3: CSAHPRESAEAFF; DNA: TGCAGCGCGCATCCCAGGGAATCGGCTGAAGCTTTCTTT
J: TRBJ1-1; D: .; size: .; V: TRBV20-1; CDR3: CSARDQNRAEMNTEAFF; DNA: TGCAGTGCTAGAGATCAAAACAGGGCAGAAATGAACACTGAAGCTTTCTTT
J: TRBJ1-1; D: .; size: few; V: TRBV7-2; CDR3: CASSLSGLATEAFF; DNA: TGTGCCAGCAGCTTATCAGGTTTAGCCACTGAAGCTTTCTTT
J: TRBJ2-7; D: .; size: few; V: TRBV29-1; CDR3: CSVEDLGDEQYF; DNA: TGCAGCGTTGAAGATCTTGGGGACGAGCAGTACTTC
J: TRBJ1-1; D: .; size: .; V: TRBV11-2; CDR3: CATMLGFF; DNA: TGTGCCACCATGCTAGGGTTCTTT
J: TRBJ1-5; D: TRBD1; size: few; V: TRBV10-3; CDR3: CAITSWQGGNQPQHF; DNA: TGTGCCATCACGAGTTGGCAGGGGGGCAATCAGCCCCAGCATTTT
J: TRBJ2-6; D: .; size: few; V: TRBV12-3/TRBV12-4; CDR3: CASSLISGANVLTF; DNA: TGTGCCAGCAGTTTAATCTCTGGGGCCAACGTCCTGACTTTC
J: TRBJ1-2; D: .; size: .; V: TRBV2; CDR3: CASSESPGGYGYTF; DNA: TGTGCCAGCAGTGAATCCCCAGGAGGCTATGGCTACACCTTC
J: TRBJ2-1; D: .; size: few; V: TRBV29-1; CDR3: CSVGGMHNEQFF; DNA: TGCAGCGTTGGAGGGATGCACAATGAGCAGTTCTTC
J: TRBJ1-2; D: TRBD1; size: many; V: TRBV20-1; CDR3: CSSPTAGGMYGYTF; DNA: TGCAGTTCCCCTACGGCAGGGGGAATGTATGGCTACACCTTC
J: TRBJ1-1; D: .; size: .; V: TRBV12-3/TRBV12-4; CDR3: CASSGRGKNTEAFF; DNA: TGTGCCAGCAGCGGGAGGGGGAAGAACACTGAAGCTTTCTTT
J: TRBJ1-2; D: .; size: many; V: TRBV7-3; CDR3: CASSLNGGLPYGYTF; DNA: TGTGCCAGCAGCTTAAATGGGGGACTGCCCTATGGCTACACCTTC
J: TRBJ1-2; D: .; size: .; V: TRBV5-1; CDR3: CASSSFDIGSWMGYTF; DNA: TGCGCCAGCAGCTCCTTCGACATAGGTTCATGGATGGGCTACACCTTC
J: TRBJ1-1; D: .; size: .; V: TRBV3-1; CDR3: CASSQVPPGWNSSEAFF; DNA: TGTGCCAGCAGCCAAGTGCCCCCAGGGTGGAATTCCTCTGAAGCTTTCTTT
J: TRBJ1-5; D: .; size: .; V: TRBV3-1; CDR3: CASSQAGDQPQHF; DNA: TGTGCCAGCAGCCAAGCGGGGGATCAGCCCCAGCATTTT
J: TRBJ1-4; D: .; size: .; V: TRBV10-3; CDR3: CAIGRDTNEKLFF; DNA: TGTGCCATTGGTCGGGATACTAATGAAAAACTGTTTTTT
J: TRBJ1-2; D: .; size: few; V: TRBV10-3; CDR3: CAISVGDGYTF; DNA: TGTGCCATAAGCGTTGGGGATGGCTACACCTTC
J: TRBJ1-1; D: .; size: many; V: TRBV13; CDR3: CASSSRELRPEAFF; DNA: TGTGCCAGCAGCTCCCGGGAACTTCGCCCTGAAGCTTTCTTT
J: TRBJ1-4; D: .; size: few; V: TRBV3-1; CDR3: CASSQEVTGIPSANEKLFF; DNA: TGTGCCAGCAGCCAAGAGGTAACAGGGATTCCCTCAGCTAATGAAAAACTGTTTTTT
J: TRBJ1-2; D: .; size: .; V: TRBV12-3/TRBV12-4; CDR3: CASSTDSPGGYTF; DNA: TGTGCCAGCAGCACTGACAGTCCAGGTGGCTACACCTTC
J: TRBJ2-6; D: TRBD1; size: few; V: TRBV6-2/TRBV6-3; CDR3: CASSYLDRAGANVLTF; DNA: TGTGCCAGCAGTTATCTGGACAGGGCCGGGGCCAACGTCCTGACTTTC
J: TRBJ1-1; D: TRBD1; size: .; V: TRBV29-1; CDR3: CNAGDRDEAFF; DNA: TGCAACGCCGGGGACAGGGATGAAGCTTTCTTT
J: TRBJ1-1; D: .; size: few; V: TRBV6-5; CDR3: CASSYSNGATEAFF; DNA: TGTGCCAGCAGTTACTCGAATGGGGCCACTGAAGCTTTCTTT
J: TRBJ2-2; D: .; size: many; V: TRBV5-1; CDR3: CASSLEGNTGELFF; DNA: TGCGCCAGCAGCTTGGAGGGGAACACCGGGGAGCTGTTTTTT
J: TRBJ1-2; D: TRBD1; size: .; V: TRBV25-1; CDR3: CASYDRAYYGYTF; DNA: TGTGCCAGCTACGACAGGGCCTACTATGGCTACACCTTC
J: TRBJ2-3; D: .; size: .; V: TRBV6-5; CDR3: CASVSSTDTQYF; DNA: TGTGCCAGCGTGAGTAGCACAGATACGCAGTATTTT
J: TRBJ1-1; D: .; size: few; V: TRBV5-1; CDR3: CASSIGTEKIF; DNA: TGCGCCAGCAGCATCGGGACCGAAAAGATCTTT
J: TRBJ1-1; D: .; size: .; V: TRBV5-1; CDR3: CASSPGQLKAFF; DNA: TGCGCCAGCAGCCCCGGACAGTTGAAAGCTTTCTTT
J: TRBJ1-1; D: .; size: few; V: TRBV14; CDR3: CASSPPSMNTEAFF; DNA: TGTGCCAGCAGCCCCCCCAGCATGAACACTGAAGCTTTCTTT
J: TRBJ2-7; D: TRBD1; size: few; V: TRBV29-1; CDR3: CSVDGGQGDEQYF; DNA: TGCAGCGTTGATGGGGGACAGGGGGACGAGCAGTACTTC
J: TRBJ2-7; D: .; size: .; V: TRBV9; CDR3: CASSEGLAYEQYF; DNA: TGTGCCAGCAGCGAGGGATTAGCCTACGAGCAGTACTTC
J: TRBJ2-6; D: .; size: .; V: TRBV10-3; CDR3: CAISELDASGANVLTF; DNA: TGTGCCATCAGTGAGTTGGACGCCTCTGGGGCCAACGTCCTGACTTTC
J: TRBJ1-2; D: .; size: .; V: TRBV5-1; CDR3: CASSLGVTDYGYTF; DNA: TGCGCCAGCAGCTTGGGAGTGACAGATTATGGCTACACCTTC
J: TRBJ2-7; D: TRBD2; size: .; V: TRBV5-1; CDR3: CASTRQGRTSGNEQYF; DNA: TGCGCCAGCACCCGCCAGGGTAGGACTAGTGGAAACGAGCAGTACTTC
J: TRBJ2-3; D: .; size: few; V: TRBV5-1; CDR3: CASSLAEVGREDTQYF; DNA: TGCGCCAGCAGCTTGGCCGAGGTGGGACGAGAAGATACGCAGTATTTT
J: TRBJ1-4; D: TRBD1; size: .; V: TRBV20-1; CDR3: CSASGTAFNEKLFF; DNA: TGCAGTGCTAGCGGGACAGCCTTTAATGAAAAACTGTTTTTT
J: TRBJ1-2; D: .; size: once; V: TRBV20-1; CDR3: CSASRTVQYGYTF; DNA: TGCAGTGCTAGCCGGACAGTTCAGTATGGCTACACCTTC
J: TRBJ2-5; D: TRBD2; size: .; V: TRBV5-1; CDR3: CASSFGTSGRKSQETQYF; DNA: TGCGCCAGCAGCTTTGGAACTAGCGGGAGGAAGTCTCAAGAGACCCAGTACTTC
J: TRBJ1-6; D: .; size: few; V: TRBV5-1; CDR3: CASSLVDSPLHF; DNA: TGCGCCAGCAGCTTGGTGGATTCACCCCTCCACTTT
J: TRBJ1-3; D: .; size: many; V: TRBV29-1; CDR3: CSVEPGGNTIYF; DNA: TGCAGCGTTGAGCCTGGAGGAAACACCATATATTTT
J: TRBJ2-1; D: .; size: .; V: TRBV15; CDR3: CATSREGSYNEQFF; DNA: TGTGCCACCAGCAGAGAGGGTTCCTACAATGAGCAGTTCTTC
J: TRBJ1-1; D: .; size: many; V: TRBV7-2; CDR3: CASSREKNTEAFF; DNA: TGTGCCAGCAGCAGGGAAAAGAACACTGAAGCTTTCTTT
J: TRBJ1-1; D: .; size: few; V: TRBV12-3/TRBV12-4; CDR3: CASSFSGGDEAFF; DNA: TGTGCCAGCAGTTTCTCGGGGGGAGATGAAGCTTTCTTT
J: TRBJ1-5; D: .; size: many; V: TRBV12-3/TRBV12-4; CDR3: CASTLGGSNQPQHF; DNA: TGTGCCAGCACCTTGGGGGGGAGCAATCAGCCCCAGCATTTT
J: TRBJ1-1; D: TRBD1; size: many; V: TRBV5-1; CDR3: CASSTGQGGTFSEAFF; DNA: TGCGCCAGCAGCACGGGACAGGGTGGGACCTTTTCTGAAGCTTTCTTT
J: TRBJ2-3; D: .; size: .; V: TRBV12-3/TRBV12-4; CDR3: CASLLGGARVDTQYF; DNA: TGTGCCAGCCTCCTTGGTGGGGCCCGGGTAGATACGCAGTATTTT
J: TRBJ2-3; D: .; size: .; V: TRBV6-5; CDR3: CASSYSFRRHTDTQYF; DNA: TGTGCCAGCAGTTACTCGTTTAGACGCCATACAGATACGCAGTATTTT
J: TRBJ2-6; D: .; size: .; V: TRBV24-1; CDR3: CATSAYRSGANVLTF; DNA: TGTGCCACCAGTGCTTACAGGTCTGGGGCCAACGTCCTGACTTTC
J: TRBJ1-1; D: .; size: .; V: TRBV7-2; CDR3: CASSPWGLRGTEAFF; DNA: TGTGCCAGCAGCCCATGGGGTCTTAGAGGGACTGAAGCTTTCTTT
J: TRBJ1-1; D: .; size: .; V: TRBV18; CDR3: CASSPRTVAEAFF; DNA: TGTGCCAGCTCACCCCGGACCGTCGCTGAAGCTTTCTTT
J: TRBJ1-2; D: .; size: many; V: TRBV12-3/TRBV12-4; CDR3: CASSFGDDYGYTF; DNA: TGTGCCAGCAGTTTCGGCGACGACTATGGCTACACCTTC
J: TRBJ1-6; D: .; size: .; V: TRBV6-5; CDR3: CASSYSSGPGFGPLHF; DNA: TGTGCCAGCAGTTACTCGTCAGGGCCGGGGTTTGGGCCCCTCCACTTT
J: TRBJ2-3; D: TRBD2; size: once; V: TRBV5-1; CDR3: CASSLSGRPTDTQYF; DNA: TGCGCCAGCAGTTTGAGCGGGAGGCCCACAGATACGCAGTATTTT
J: TRBJ2-3; D: TRBD2; size: .; V: TRBV4-2; CDR3: CASSLRPPERGPDTQYF; DNA: TGTGCCAGCAGCCTCAGGCCCCCAGAGCGGGGCCCAGATACGCAGTATTTT
J: TRBJ2-7; D: .; size: .; V: TRBV14; CDR3: CASSQAGVDEQYF; DNA: TGTGCCAGCAGCCAAGCGGGAGTGGACGAGCAGTACTTC